Reported below is one T cell receptor (beta chain). The data derive from a study of patients and donors after allogeneic stem cell transplantation. MiXCR was run by TCRdb on the RT-PCR reads, yielding one entry per CDR3 protein. The data hold 90,000 to 120,000 distinct CDR3 sequences, with 35% observed a single time. Trimming pared 0 bases from V and 11 bases from J, leaving 11 bases between. There are 13 residues in the CDR3. The chain employs TRBV12-3 or TRBV12-4 and TRBJ2-1; D remains unclear. The specimen was blood, either unsorted or a sorted T cell fraction (not recorded which). This clonotype originated in a human donor who was either an allogeneic HSCT recipient or a stem cell or donor lymphocyte infusion donor (not recorded which). It is not recorded whose cells these are; they may come from a transplant donor. CDR3 loop: CASSLAETVQQFF. Written as DNA, the CDR3 is TGTGCCAGCAGTTTAGCGGAGACGGTTCAGCAGTTCTTC.